This T cell receptor beta chain was documented in a study of T-cell memory formation after mild COVID-19. Study-wide background: TCR clusters were largely donor specific.

TCRdb recomputed calls from the 5' RACE reads with MiXCR, one row per CDR3 protein. This table has around 250,000 distinct CDR3 sequences, 8.5% to 9.5% appearing once. J lost 8 bases, V lost 3 bases, and 13 bases had no gene match. Germline V lookup: CDR1 MNHNY, CDR2 SVGAGI (reference sequence). The CDR3 covers 16 residues. In its sample, this clonotype was seen many times. Sample: PBMCs or a T cell subset sorted from them (not recorded which). The chain links TRBV6-6 to TRBJ2-1, with 7 bases that match TRBD2. The receptor was derived from a young man who had mild COVID-19 (a few samples of this study predate the infection). Cell type and time point are not known. CDR3 amino acids: CASSYFDPGGRDEQFF. As DNA, the CDR3 is TGTGCCAGCAGTTATTTCGATCCGGGGGGTCGGGATGAGCAGTTCTTC.